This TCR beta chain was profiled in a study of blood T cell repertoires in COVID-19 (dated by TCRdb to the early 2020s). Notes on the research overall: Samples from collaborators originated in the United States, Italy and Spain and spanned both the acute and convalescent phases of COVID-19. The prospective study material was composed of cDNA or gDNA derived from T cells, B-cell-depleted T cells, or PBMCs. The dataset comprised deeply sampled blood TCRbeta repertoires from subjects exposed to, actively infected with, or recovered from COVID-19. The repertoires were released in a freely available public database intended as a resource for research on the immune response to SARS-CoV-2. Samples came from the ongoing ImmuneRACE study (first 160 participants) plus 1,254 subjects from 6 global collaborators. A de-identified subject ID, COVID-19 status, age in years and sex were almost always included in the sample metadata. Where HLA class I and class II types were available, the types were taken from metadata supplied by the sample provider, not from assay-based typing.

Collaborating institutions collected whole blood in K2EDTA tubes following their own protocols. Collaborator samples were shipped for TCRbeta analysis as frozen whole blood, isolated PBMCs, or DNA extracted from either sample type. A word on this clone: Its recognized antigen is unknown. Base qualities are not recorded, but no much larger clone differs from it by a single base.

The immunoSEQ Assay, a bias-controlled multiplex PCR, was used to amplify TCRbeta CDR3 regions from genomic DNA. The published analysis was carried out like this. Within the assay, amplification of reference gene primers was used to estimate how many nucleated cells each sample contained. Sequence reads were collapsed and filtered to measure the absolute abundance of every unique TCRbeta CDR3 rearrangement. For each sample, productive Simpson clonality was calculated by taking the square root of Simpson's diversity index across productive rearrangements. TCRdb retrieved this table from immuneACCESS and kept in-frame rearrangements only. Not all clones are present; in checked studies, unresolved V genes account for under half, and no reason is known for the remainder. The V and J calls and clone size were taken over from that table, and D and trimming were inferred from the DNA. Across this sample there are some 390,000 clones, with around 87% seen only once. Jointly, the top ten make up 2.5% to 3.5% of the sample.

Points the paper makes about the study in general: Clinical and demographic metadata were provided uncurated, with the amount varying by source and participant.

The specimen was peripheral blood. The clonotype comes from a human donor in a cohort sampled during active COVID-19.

The DNA sequence is given as TGTGCCAGCAGCGTAGCGTGGACTATGACAAATGAGCAGTTCTTC. It is translated as CASSVAWTMTNEQFF. The V gene is TRBV9 and the J gene is TRBJ2-1, and the D gene may be TRBD2, 6 bases matching. Trimming costs V 0 bases and J 7 bases, and their ends lie 14 bases apart. The germline V gene gives CDR1 as SGDLS and CDR2 as YYNGEE. The CDR3 starts with the cysteine, ends with the phenylalanine, and has 15 residues. The only DNA kept is the CDR3, 45 bases in frame from the first base.